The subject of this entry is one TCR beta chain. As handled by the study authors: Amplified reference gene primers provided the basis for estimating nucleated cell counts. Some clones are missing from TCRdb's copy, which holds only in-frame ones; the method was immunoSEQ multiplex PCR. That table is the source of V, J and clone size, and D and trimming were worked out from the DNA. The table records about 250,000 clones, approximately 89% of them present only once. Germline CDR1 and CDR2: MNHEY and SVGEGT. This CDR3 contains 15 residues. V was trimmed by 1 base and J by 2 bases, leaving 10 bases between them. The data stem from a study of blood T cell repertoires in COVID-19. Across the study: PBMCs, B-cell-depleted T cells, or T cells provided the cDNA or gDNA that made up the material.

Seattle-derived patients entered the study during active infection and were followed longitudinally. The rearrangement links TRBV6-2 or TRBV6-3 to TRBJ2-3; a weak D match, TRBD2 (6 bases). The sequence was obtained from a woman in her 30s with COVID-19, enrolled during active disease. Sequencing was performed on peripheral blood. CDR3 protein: CASSYWAGNTDTQYF. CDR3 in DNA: TGTGCCAGCAGTTACTGGGCGGGGAACACAGATACGCAGTATTTT.